This T cell receptor beta chain was captured in a study of a mutant IDH1 vaccine in newly diagnosed glioma. Study as a whole: Vaccination followed radiotherapy alone by 4-6 weeks, or accompanied temozolomide cycles. In the visit schedule, V12 fell in week 35, while V13 fell in week 47.

The CDR3 is 13 residues long. Sequencing was performed with immunoSEQ multiplex PCR; in TCRdb, only in-frame clones are kept and a portion is missing. The repertoire holds roughly 30,000 clones, with 84% as singletons. Time point in this sample: week 47, end of study. Doses consisted of 300 ug of mutant IDH1 20-mer peptide each, paired with topical imiquimod. As concerns this clone: Its antigen remains unknown.

The source was PBMCs, collected from a glioma patient whose treatment included an IDH1 peptide vaccine. The sequence derives from a man younger than 45 with glioma. The chain employs TRBV21-1 and TRBJ1-1. TRBV21-1 is a pseudogene. CDR3 region: CASSNFMNTEAFF. The CDR3 DNA is TGTGCCAGCAGCAATTTTATGAACACTGAAGCTTTCTTT.